These 21 T cell receptor beta chains share one sample of origin, sequenced in a study of technical replicates of blood from several donors. The data were produced by immunoSEQ multiplex PCR, yet TCRdb's version contains in-frame clones alone and is incomplete. The table includes 75,000 to 90,000 clones, 90% to 95% detected once. The specimen sequenced was T cells isolated from PBMCs. These receptors all come from a human donor in good health.

The V gene is TRBV7-2, the J gene TRBJ2-3; 7 bases fit TRBD2. Germline CDR1 reads SGHTA; CDR2 reads FQGNSA. The CDR3 spans 17 residues. V was pared by 5 bases and J by 0 bases, with 11 bases of the junction left unmatched. DNA for the CDR3: TGTGCCAGCAGCCCACTCTATCGCGGGAGAAGCACAGATACGCAGTATTTT. Its protein product is CASSPLYRGRSTDTQYF.

The chain links TRBV2 to TRBJ1-5; 7 nucleotides match TRBD1. V was clipped by 6 bases and J by 0 bases; unmatched bases: 11. The CDR3 loop spans 17 amino acids. CDR1 is SNHLY, CDR2 FYNNEI, per germline. In DNA, the CDR3 is TGTGCCAGCAGGGCCCACCCAGGGGGGAATAGCAATCAGCCCCAGCATTTT. Translated: CASRAHPGGNSNQPQHF.

This clone appeared a single time. The V call is TRBV4-2, the J call TRBJ2-7; perhaps TRBD1 as D (6 bases). This CDR3 is 16 amino acids long. V was clipped by 0 bases and J by 2 bases, with 14 bases between them. In germline, CDR1 is LGHNA, CDR2 YNFKEQ. CDR3 sequence: CASSQDPAEGAYEQYF. The CDR3 DNA reads TGTGCCAGCAGCCAAGATCCGGCTGAGGGGGCCTACGAGCAGTACTTC.

The V and J genes are TRBV4-1 and TRBJ1-5, with 7 bases matching TRBD1. The J segment lost 3 bases and the V segment lost 2 bases, leaving 4 bases of the junction unmatched. Germline V lookup: CDR1 MGHRA, CDR2 YSYEKL. CDR3 length: 15 amino acids. This CDR3 is CASSQPDRDNQPQHF. Here the CDR3 DNA reads TGCGCCAGCAGCCAACCCGACAGGGACAATCAGCCCCAGCATTTT.

The CDR3 DNA follows: TGTGCCAGTAGTCCGGGACTAGCGGGTTCCAATGAGCAGTTCTTC. It translates to CASSPGLAGSNEQFF. The rearrangement uses TRBV19 and TRBJ2-1, with 12 bases that match TRBD2. This CDR3 has 15 residues. Germline V gene data show CDR1 as LNHDA and CDR2 as SQIVND (reference sequence). V lost 5 bases, J lost 6 bases, and 5 bases stayed unmatched.

CDR3 in amino acids: CASSPTGASGANVLTF. The CDR3 nucleotides are TGTGCCAGTAGCCCCACGGGAGCGTCTGGGGCCAACGTCCTGACTTTC. This rearrangement joins TRBV19 to TRBJ2-6; perhaps TRBD2 as D (6 bases). Germline V lookup: CDR1 LNHDA, CDR2 SQIVND (reference sequence). V shed 6 bases and J shed 1 base, with 13 bases lying between them. CDR3 length: 16 amino acids.

The chain joins TRBV6-1 to TRBJ2-7, with D hard to call. This CDR3 comprises 13 residues. Deletions cut 1 base from V and 6 bases from J, with 10 bases between. CDR1 is MNHNS, CDR2 SASEGT, per germline. CDR3 sequence reads: CASSEVALGEQYF. The CDR3 nucleotides are TGTGCCAGCAGTGAAGTAGCCCTCGGCGAGCAGTACTTC.

This clone was observed a few times. This chain joins TRBV13 and TRBJ1-2; the match to TRBD1 covers 9 bases. CDR3 size: 15 residues. Per germline, CDR1 PRHDT and CDR2 FYEKMQ (reference sequence). V lost 6 bases and J lost 2; bases outside the gene matches: 7. CDR3 DNA sequence: TGTGCCAGCAGTAGTACCGGGACAGGGAACTATGGCTACACCTTC. Encoded protein: CASSSTGTGNYGYTF.

This chain links TRBV2 with TRBJ1-2; the D is unclear. From germline, CDR1 is SNHLY and CDR2 FYNNEI. CDR3 size: 15 residues. Deletions cut 8 bases from V and 0 bases from J, with 16 bases between. As DNA, the CDR3 is TGTGCCAGCCGACCCCCTGGTGGAGCTAACTATGGCTACACCTTC. Translation gives CASRPPGGANYGYTF.

The chain has TRBV9 and TRBJ1-1; 10 nucleotides line up with TRBD1. V dropped 3 bases and J dropped 7; count of bases not matched to a gene: 12. The CDR3 has 16 amino acids. Germline CDR1 reads SGDLS; CDR2 reads YYNGEE. The CDR3 DNA reads TGTGCCAGCAGCGCGGGGGGGACAGGGGAATCCTTTGAAGCTTTCTTT. Its protein product is CASSAGGTGESFEAFF.

The rearrangement uses TRBV28 and TRBJ2-4; D perhaps matches TRBD2 (5 bases). CDR3 size: 14 residues. V was clipped by 3 bases and J by 8 bases, with 14 bases between them. Per the germline V gene, CDR1 is MDHEN and CDR2 is SYDVKM. The CDR3 is CASSFRRGIDIQYF. Here the CDR3 DNA reads TGTGCCAGCAGTTTTCGTAGAGGGATTGACATTCAGTACTTC.

The V call is TRBV18, the J call TRBJ1-6, with D possibly TRBD1 on 6 matching bases. Trimming removed 2 bases from V and 5 bases from J, with 16 bases in between. From germline, CDR1 is KGHSH and CDR2 LQKENI. The CDR3 runs to 17 residues. Written as DNA, the CDR3 is TGTGCCAGCTCACCAACCTTACAGGGTTGGGATAATTCACCCCTCCACTTT. Translated: CASSPTLQGWDNSPLHF.

The chain links TRBV20-1 to TRBJ2-3, with unresolved D. Trimming removed 2 bases from V and 6 bases from J, with 6 bases in between. The CDR3 has 11 residues. CDR1 and CDR2 (germline): DFQATT, SNEGSKA (reference sequence). CDR3 amino acids: CSARRADTQYF. CDR3 nucleotides: TGCAGTGCTAGACGCGCCGATACGCAGTATTTT.

This sequence joins TRBV5-8 and TRBJ2-7, with 10 bases matching TRBD1. V gave up 1 base and J gave up 6 bases; unmatched junction bases: 4. Germline V gene data show CDR1 as SGHTS and CDR2 as YDEGEE. The CDR3 loop spans 14 amino acids. The CDR3 nucleotides read TGTGCCAGCAGCTTGATGACAGGGGGCTCCGAGCAGTACTTC. Its protein product is CASSLMTGGSEQYF.

The rearrangement links TRBV28 to TRBJ2-7; D is perhaps TRBD1 (5 bases). V was pared by 4 bases and J by 0 bases, with 13 bases between. This CDR3 is built from 15 residues. Germline V gives CDR1 MDHEN, CDR2 SYDVKM. The CDR3 coding sequence is TGTGCCAGCAGTTCTCCGGACACCATCTCCTACGAGCAGTACTTC. It specifies CASSSPDTISYEQYF.

The chain joins TRBV28 to TRBJ2-3, with TRBD2 identical over 8 bases. V shed 5 bases and J 1 base; nucleotides not matched to a gene: 5. From germline, CDR1 is MDHEN and CDR2 SYDVKM. There are 15 residues in the CDR3. The CDR3 protein is CASSGRGAGTDTQYF. The CDR3 bases are TGTGCCAGCAGTGGGCGGGGGGCTGGCACAGATACGCAGTATTTT.

The V gene is TRBV2, the J gene TRBJ1-5, with D perhaps TRBD1 (5 bases). From germline, CDR1 is SNHLY and CDR2 FYNNEI. Deletions cut 4 bases from V and 0 bases from J, with 10 bases between. This CDR3 is built from 15 residues. The CDR3 region is CASSGAGYSNQPQHF. The CDR3 nucleotides read TGTGCCAGCAGTGGGGCAGGGTATAGCAATCAGCCCCAGCATTTT.

V and J are TRBV30 and TRBJ1-5; 7 bases align to TRBD1. V lost 3 bases, J lost 5 bases, and 4 bases stayed unmatched. CDR3 length: 13 residues. Germline CDR1 GTSNPN, CDR2 SVGIG (reference sequence). CDR3 coding DNA: TGTGCCTGGAGCCCAGGGGGTGATCAGCCCCAGCATTTT. It encodes CAWSPGGDQPQHF.

This sequence joins TRBV9 and TRBJ1-2; 7 nucleotides match TRBD1. V lost 0 bases and J lost 3; bases outside the gene matches: 14. Germline CDR1 and CDR2: SGDLS and YYNGEE. This CDR3 comprises 18 residues. The CDR3 region has the DNA TGTGCCAGCAGCGTAGAGGCATCCCCTCGCGACAGGGACTATGGCTACACCTTC. Translation gives CASSVEASPRDRDYGYTF.

The V gene is TRBV29-1, the J gene TRBJ1-1; 12 positions agree with TRBD1. Trimming at V came to 6 bases and at J to 6 bases, leaving 11 bases not matched to a gene. There are 15 residues in the CDR3. In germline, CDR1 is SQVTM, CDR2 ANQGSEA. CDR3 nucleotides: TGCAGCGTCTCCTTGGGGACAGGGGGCCTCGCTGAAGCTTTCTTT. Residues: CSVSLGTGGLAEAFF.

This chain uses TRBV11-3 with TRBJ1-1; D ambiguous. The V and J ends lost 5 bases and 3 bases respectively, with 19 bases between them. Germline V gene lookup returns CDR1 SGHNT and CDR2 YENEEA. CDR3 length: 16 residues. In DNA, the CDR3 is TGTGCCAGCAGCCCCAAATTTATCGACGGAGACACTGAAGCTTTCTTT. Protein: CASSPKFIDGDTEAFF.